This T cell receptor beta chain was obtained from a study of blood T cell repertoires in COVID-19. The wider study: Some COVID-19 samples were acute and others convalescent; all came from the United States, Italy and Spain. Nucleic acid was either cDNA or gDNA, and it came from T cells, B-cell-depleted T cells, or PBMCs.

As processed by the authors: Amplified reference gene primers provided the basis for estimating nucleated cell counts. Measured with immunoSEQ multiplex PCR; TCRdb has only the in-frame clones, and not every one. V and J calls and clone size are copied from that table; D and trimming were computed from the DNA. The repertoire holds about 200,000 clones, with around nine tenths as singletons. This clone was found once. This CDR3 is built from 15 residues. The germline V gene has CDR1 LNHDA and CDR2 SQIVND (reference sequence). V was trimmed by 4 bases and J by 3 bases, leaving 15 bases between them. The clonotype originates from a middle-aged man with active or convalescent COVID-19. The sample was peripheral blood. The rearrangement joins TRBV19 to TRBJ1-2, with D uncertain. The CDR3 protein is CASSTVSTRDYGYTF. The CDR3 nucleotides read TGTGCCAGTAGTACCGTCTCGACTCGCGACTATGGCTACACCTTC.